What follows are 27 T cell receptor beta chains derived from one specimen sequenced in a study of T-cell memory formation after mild COVID-19. TCRdb recomputed calls from the 5' RACE reads with MiXCR, one row per CDR3 protein. The profile shows approximately 150,000 distinct CDR3 sequences, about 5.5% of them singletons. Sequenced: PBMCs or a T cell subset sorted from them (not recorded which). The receptors shown here come from an adult woman who had mild COVID-19 (a few samples of this study predate the infection). Cell type and time point are not known.

The chain combines TRBV29-1 with TRBJ1-1; D may be TRBD1 (5 bases). The CDR3 consists of 14 residues. V lost 8 bases to trimming and J lost 1 base, with 17 bases between them. Germline loops: CDR1 SQVTM, CDR2 ANQGSEA. CDR3 protein: CSSLRAAPNTEAFF. DNA for the CDR3: TGCAGCTCCCTCAGGGCGGCTCCGAACACTGAAGCTTTCTTT.

This clonotype has more than one count but fewer than ten. The V gene is TRBV5-1, the J gene TRBJ1-4; D is possibly TRBD1 (6 bases). From germline, CDR1 is SGHRS and CDR2 YFSETQ. Trimming left V 1 base short and J 8 bases short, with 12 bases between. CDR3 length equals 14 residues. CDR3 protein: CASSLYRDTEKLFF. CDR3 nucleotides: TGCGCCAGCAGCTTGTACAGGGATACGGAAAAACTGTTTTTT.

This clonotype was seen a handful of times. This chain links TRBV15 with TRBJ2-3; D is undetermined. CDR1 is LNHNV, CDR2 YYDKDF, per germline (reference sequence). The CDR3 covers 14 residues. V lost 0 bases, J lost 2 bases, and 6 bases lay in between. The CDR3 sequence: CATSRDGYTDTQYF. In DNA, the CDR3 is TGTGCCACCAGCAGAGACGGATACACAGATACGCAGTATTTT.

This clonotype was seen many times. J is TRBJ2-1 and V is TRBV11-2, with TRBD2 as a possible D gene (7 bases). This CDR3 region has 15 residues. Trimming cost V 5 bases and J 9 bases, with 20 bases left between them. Germline CDR1 SGHAT, CDR2 FQNNGV. The CDR3 reads CASSPIGGAVSEQFF. The CDR3 DNA is TGTGCCAGCAGCCCCATAGGGGGGGCGGTTAGTGAGCAGTTCTTC.

Many counts were recorded for this clonotype. This sequence joins TRBV12-3 or TRBV12-4 and TRBJ2-1; the match to TRBD2 covers 15 bases. With V trimmed by 7 bases and J by 5 bases, 9 bases remained unmatched. This CDR3 comprises 17 residues. CDR3: CASTRTSGRAGNNEQFF. The CDR3 nucleotides are TGTGCCAGCACCCGGACTAGCGGGAGGGCGGGGAACAATGAGCAGTTCTTC.

At least ten counts were recorded for this clonotype. The gene calls are TRBV6-6 and TRBJ1-1, with D uncertain. The CDR3 extends over 13 amino acids. Germline lookup yields CDR1 MNHNY and CDR2 SVGAGI (reference sequence). Trimming removed 9 bases at V and 1 base at J, with 12 bases between. The CDR3 region has the DNA TGTGCCAGTAATGAGATGGAGAACACTGAAGCTTTCTTT. Amino acids: CASNEMENTEAFF.

This chain links TRBV19 with TRBJ2-1; the D gene is possibly TRBD2 (5 bases). Germline V gene lookup returns CDR1 LNHDA and CDR2 SQIVND (reference sequence). Trimming left V 3 bases short and J 4 bases short, with 13 bases between. This CDR3 region has 15 residues. CDR3 coding DNA: TGTGCCAGTAGTATGGCAAGGACTGGGTACAATGAGCAGTTCTTC. This gives the protein CASSMARTGYNEQFF.

This clonotype was counted ten times or more. The chain has TRBV6-6 and TRBJ2-7; 9 nucleotides match TRBD1. The V gene's germline CDR1 is MNHNY and CDR2 SVGAGI (reference sequence). V gave up 6 bases and J gave up 2 bases; unmatched junction bases: 5. This CDR3 has 14 residues. The CDR3 region is CASRQDRGPYEQYF. In nucleotides, the CDR3 is TGTGCCAGCAGACAGGACAGGGGACCCTACGAGCAGTACTTC.

This clonotype was seen ten or more times. The chain uses TRBV7-8 and TRBJ2-1, with 9 bases aligning to TRBD2. Germline V gene lookup returns CDR1 SGHVS and CDR2 FQNEAQ. The CDR3 covers 16 residues. J was trimmed by 9 bases and V by 1 base; bases with no gene match: 10. Here the CDR3 reads CASSLVLAGGPSEQFF. The CDR3 nucleotides are TGTGCCAGCAGCTTAGTTTTGGCGGGAGGGCCGAGTGAGCAGTTCTTC.

A note on this clonotype: This may arise from a read error, as a much more abundant clone is one base away. This chain uses TRBV4-1 with TRBJ2-1, with 7 bases fitting TRBD1. This CDR3 spans 12 amino acids. From germline, CDR1 is MGHRA and CDR2 YSYEKL. V gave up 4 bases and J gave up 8 bases; unmatched junction bases: 2. The CDR3 region is CASSPTGDEQFF. The CDR3 DNA sequence: TGCGCCAGCAGCCCAACAGGGGATGAGCAGTTCTTC.

This sequence joins TRBV5-1 and TRBJ2-7; maybe TRBD1 (6 bases). Germline CDR1 SGHRS, CDR2 YFSETQ. This CDR3 has 12 amino acids. V lost 1 base to trimming and J lost 7 bases, with 9 bases between them. CDR3 nucleotide sequence: TGCGCCAGCAGCTTGACCAGGGGAGAGCAGTACTTC. Amino acid sequence: CASSLTRGEQYF.

This clonotype was seen many times. This chain uses TRBV7-2 with TRBJ1-5; D ambiguous. The CDR3 covers 13 residues. V gave up 6 bases and J gave up 5 bases, with 11 bases separating them. The V gene's germline CDR1 is SGHTA and CDR2 FQGNSA. The CDR3 DNA follows: TGTGCCAGCAGTTCGGTTTGGGATCAGCCCCAGCATTTT. It codes for CASSSVWDQPQHF.

This clonotype was observed a few times. The chain has TRBV11-2 and TRBJ2-4, with D unresolved. CDR3 size: 15 residues. Germline V gene lookup returns CDR1 SGHAT and CDR2 FQNNGV. Trimming stripped 2 bases from V and 0 bases from J, with 8 bases between. The CDR3, as DNA: TGTGCCAGCAGCTTAAACAACCTAGCCAAAAACATTCAGTACTTC. Translating it yields CASSLNNLAKNIQYF.

This clonotype was detected a few times. The genes are TRBV20-1 and TRBJ1-6, with D possibly matching TRBD1 (5 bases). Germline lookup yields CDR1 DFQATT and CDR2 SNEGSKA (reference sequence). V lost 0 bases and J 7 bases, leaving 16 bases between the germline ends. This CDR3 contains 16 residues. This CDR3 reads CSARDQMQGENSPLHF. Written as DNA, the CDR3 is TGCAGTGCTAGAGATCAGATGCAGGGTGAGAATTCACCCCTCCACTTT.

This clonotype was seen ten or more times. The V call is TRBV29-1, the J call TRBJ2-1, with D perhaps being TRBD1 or TRBD2 (6 bases each). The length of the CDR3 is 13 residues. The germline V gene encodes CDR1 SQVTM and CDR2 ANQGSEA. Deletions cut 4 bases from V and 6 bases from J, with 13 bases between. In nucleotides, the CDR3 is TGCAGCGTTGGCCGGGGGCGGTCCAATGAGCAGTTCTTC. Protein product: CSVGRGRSNEQFF.

The chain combines TRBV7-2 with TRBJ2-3; 11 bases are shared with TRBD2. J lost 5 bases, V lost 5 bases, and 21 bases had no gene match. This CDR3 contains 20 residues. In germline, CDR1 is SGHTA, CDR2 FQGNSA. CDR3 nucleotide sequence: TGTGCCAGCAGCGCGCGACGACTAACTAGCGGGAGATATCGCGGAGATACGCAGTATTTT. Translating it yields CASSARRLTSGRYRGDTQYF.

There are a few counts of this clonotype. The V gene is TRBV2, the J gene TRBJ2-2, with 8 positions matching TRBD1. This CDR3 spans 15 amino acids. V trimming: 5 bases; J trimming: 4 bases; junction bases outside the gene matches: 6. Germline values: CDR1 SNHLY, CDR2 FYNNEI. The CDR3 nucleotides read TGTGCCAGCAGTTCCGGGACAGGTCTCACCGGGGAGCTGTTTTTT. Translating it yields CASSSGTGLTGELFF.

This rearrangement joins TRBV10-3 to TRBJ1-2; the match to TRBD1 covers 7 bases. CDR3 length: 12 residues. The germline CDR1 and CDR2 sequences are ENHRY and SYGVKD. Losses at the gene ends were 11 bases for V and 5 bases for J; bases not matched to a gene: 8. The chain's CDR3 is CASKDRAYGYTF. CDR3 nucleotide sequence: TGTGCCTCGAAAGACAGGGCATATGGCTACACCTTC.

The sample holds many counts of this clonotype. The chain carries TRBV12-3 or TRBV12-4 and TRBJ2-1; D remains ambiguous. With 3 bases removed from V and 6 bases from J, the gap between germline ends came to 3 bases. This CDR3 region has 11 residues. In nucleotides, the CDR3 is TGTGCCAGCAGTTTTTCCAATGAGCAGTTCTTC. This encodes CASSFSNEQFF.

This clonotype occurred many times. The chain has TRBV4-1 and TRBJ2-7; D uncertain. The V gene's germline CDR1 is MGHRA and CDR2 YSYEKL. This CDR3 contains 13 residues. V lost 6 bases and J 3 bases, leaving 12 bases between the germline ends. The CDR3: CASSSDLGYEQYF. The CDR3 coding sequence is TGCGCCAGCAGTTCCGATTTGGGCTACGAGCAGTACTTC.

This clonotype showed up just a few times. The genes are TRBV30 and TRBJ1-2; weak D call: TRBD1 (5 bases). Trimming removed 1 base from V and 4 bases from J, with 13 bases in between. Germline assignment: CDR1 GTSNPN and CDR2 SVGIG (reference sequence). The CDR3 length is 14 residues. The CDR3 sequence is CAWSDQFGGYGYTF. CDR3 coding DNA: TGTGCCTGGAGTGACCAGTTCGGGGGCTATGGCTACACCTTC.

At least ten counts were recorded for this clonotype. CDR3 bases: TGTGCCAGCGGGCGGACTGAAGCTTTCTTT. Translation: CASGRTEAFF. The chain carries TRBV2 and TRBJ1-1, with unresolved D. Germline V gene sequence: CDR1 SNHLY, CDR2 FYNNEI. This CDR3 region has 10 residues. Trimming removed 8 bases at V and 5 bases at J, with 6 bases between.

A few counts support this clonotype. CDR3 loop: CASSPGGRALFGYTF. The CDR3, as DNA: TGCGCCAGCAGCCCCGGGGGGAGGGCACTGTTCGGCTACACCTTC. V usage is TRBV4-1 and J usage is TRBJ1-2; a possible D gene is TRBD1 (5 bases). Trimming removed 4 bases at V and 8 bases at J, with 20 bases between. Germline V gene data show CDR1 as MGHRA and CDR2 as YSYEKL. This CDR3 region has 15 residues.

The table lists this clonotype with many counts. This chain links TRBV5-1 with TRBJ1-1; D is undetermined. There are 15 residues in the CDR3. The germline CDR1 and CDR2 sequences are SGHRS and YFSETQ. Deletions cut 0 bases from V and 0 bases from J, with 9 bases between. CDR3 in amino acids: CASSLGTAMNTEAFF. The CDR3, as DNA: TGCGCCAGCAGCTTGGGGACGGCTATGAACACTGAAGCTTTCTTT.

This clonotype was detected many times. The chain recombines TRBV12-3 or TRBV12-4 with TRBJ2-5; tentatively, D is TRBD2 (6 bases). V was cut by 6 bases and J by 2 bases, with 13 bases left in between. There are 14 residues in the CDR3. The CDR3: CASSPFGLQETQYF. The CDR3 nucleotides read TGTGCCAGCAGCCCCTTTGGACTACAAGAGACCCAGTACTTC.

In its sample, this clonotype was seen a few times. This chain connects TRBV11-3 to TRBJ2-2; D tentatively reads TRBD1 or TRBD2 (5 bases each). V was shortened by 5 bases and J by 4 bases, with 17 bases between the two germline ends. From germline, CDR1 is SGHNT and CDR2 YENEEA. The CDR3 consists of 16 residues. As DNA, the CDR3 is TGTGCCAGCAGCCACGGGACCAGATATTCCACCGGGGAGCTGTTTTTT. It is translated as CASSHGTRYSTGELFF.

The CDR3 DNA sequence: TGTGCCAGCAGCCGGACTCAAGGGTCCGAGCAGTACTTC. Its translation: CASSRTQGSEQYF. The chain employs TRBV7-9 and TRBJ2-7, with D perhaps matching TRBD2 (5 bases). With 5 bases removed from V and 6 bases from J, the gap between germline ends came to 14 bases. Germline-derived CDR1 and CDR2 are SEHNR and FQNEAQ (reference sequence). This CDR3 is 13 amino acids long.